The rows below give T cell receptor beta chains drawn from one sample of a study of T cells in Graves' hyperthyroidism and ophthalmopathy. One entry per CDR3 protein results from TCRdb running MiXCR on the multiplex PCR reads. The data contain 550,000 to 700,000 distinct CDR3 sequences, more than 45% of them singletons. The sequenced material came from peripheral blood or thyroid tissue (not recorded which). These receptors all come from an adult woman with Graves' disease, either hyperthyroidism or ophthalmopathy (not recorded which). Both conserved end residues are trimmed from each CDR3. Fields, in order: V gene, J gene, CDR3 protein.

V gene: TRBV12-3/TRBV12-4
J gene: TRBJ1-4
CDR3 protein: ASSLTSSNEKLF

V gene: TRBV9
J gene: TRBJ1-4
CDR3 protein: ASSVAGGENEKLF

V gene: TRBV27
J gene: TRBJ1-1
CDR3 protein: ASSFGPTGRLDTEAF

V gene: TRBV7-3
J gene: TRBJ1-2
CDR3 protein: ASSLGGAEGYT

V gene: TRBV9
J gene: TRBJ1-2
CDR3 protein: ASSTGGGNYGYT

V gene: TRBV28
J gene: TRBJ1-3
CDR3 protein: ASSRTGSRSGNTIY

V gene: TRBV6-1
J gene: TRBJ1-5
CDR3 protein: ASSTIGMLQPQH

V gene: TRBV7-9
J gene: TRBJ2-7
CDR3 protein: ASSLFGMRSYEQY

V gene: TRBV28
J gene: TRBJ2-7
CDR3 protein: ASSPRDRGEQY

V gene: TRBV7-3
J gene: TRBJ2-7
CDR3 protein: ASSLFAGGAYEQY

V gene: TRBV5-1
J gene: TRBJ1-6
CDR3 protein: ASSLWGAPFNSPLH

V gene: TRBV28
J gene: TRBJ2-1
CDR3 protein: AIGTGQF

V gene: TRBV6-1
J gene: TRBJ2-2
CDR3 protein: ASSDDGTGELF

V gene: TRBV20-1
J gene: TRBJ1-1
CDR3 protein: SAREWGQGALEAF

V gene: TRBV7-9
J gene: TRBJ2-5
CDR3 protein: ASSLAGIEAQY

V gene: TRBV12-3/TRBV12-4
J gene: TRBJ1-5
CDR3 protein: ASSLEARQPQH

V gene: TRBV6-6
J gene: TRBJ2-5
CDR3 protein: AGSPGEETQY

V gene: TRBV12-3/TRBV12-4
J gene: TRBJ1-6
CDR3 protein: ASSPTNSPLH

V gene: TRBV12-3/TRBV12-4
J gene: TRBJ1-6
CDR3 protein: ASSLLSTAESPLH

V gene: TRBV7-9
J gene: TRBJ1-1
CDR3 protein: ASSLLEHSKQAPNTEAF

V gene: TRBV29-1
J gene: TRBJ2-5
CDR3 protein: SVEAGLAGQTQY

V gene: TRBV6-5
J gene: TRBJ1-2
CDR3 protein: ASSFDRDYSYT

V gene: TRBV20-1
J gene: TRBJ2-7
CDR3 protein: SALGRGSPSYEQY

V gene: TRBV7-9
J gene: TRBJ1-2
CDR3 protein: ASSWGQRVGYT

V gene: TRBV6-6
J gene: TRBJ1-2
CDR3 protein: ASSSRAGAGGYT

V gene: TRBV5-1
J gene: TRBJ2-5
CDR3 protein: ASSRLPGQGAGETQY

V gene: TRBV20-1
J gene: TRBJ1-5
CDR3 protein: SAREERTQH

V gene: TRBV7-2
J gene: TRBJ2-5
CDR3 protein: ASSSPPGGDQETQY

V gene: TRBV5-1
J gene: TRBJ2-2
CDR3 protein: ASSFAGVGTGELF

V gene: TRBV6-1
J gene: TRBJ2-7
CDR3 protein: ASTHEQY

V gene: TRBV24-1
J gene: TRBJ1-5
CDR3 protein: ATSDSGRGNQPQH

V gene: TRBV6-5
J gene: TRBJ1-1
CDR3 protein: AGGGRSAF

V gene: TRBV7-9
J gene: TRBJ2-7
CDR3 protein: ASSLAGQRLGYSSYEQY

V gene: TRBV7-9
J gene: TRBJ1-2
CDR3 protein: ASSSWDRGNYGYT

V gene: TRBV19
J gene: TRBJ1-1
CDR3 protein: ASSIGGGSGTEAF

V gene: TRBV2
J gene: TRBJ1-4
CDR3 protein: ASSAGDSLNEKLF

V gene: TRBV20-1
J gene: TRBJ2-5
CDR3 protein: SGEGPRRTQY

V gene: TRBV30
J gene: TRBJ2-2
CDR3 protein: ACGQTDTGELF

V gene: TRBV29-1
J gene: TRBJ2-7
CDR3 protein: SVVLGGRPYEQY

V gene: TRBV6-1
J gene: TRBJ1-3
CDR3 protein: ASIRNSGNTIY

V gene: TRBV19
J gene: TRBJ2-7
CDR3 protein: ASSIQATSYEQY

V gene: TRBV4-1
J gene: TRBJ1-4
CDR3 protein: ASSQTRQSSNEKLF

V gene: TRBV20-1
J gene: TRBJ2-7
CDR3 protein: SARDPRRTSYEQY

V gene: TRBV15
J gene: TRBJ1-2
CDR3 protein: ATSRQADNYGYT

V gene: TRBV5-1
J gene: TRBJ2-6
CDR3 protein: ASSLAVDTEA

V gene: TRBV18
J gene: TRBJ2-5
CDR3 protein: ASSPPLAGGRETQY

V gene: TRBV7-2
J gene: TRBJ2-2
CDR3 protein: ASSPRRSGAYELF

V gene: TRBV29-1
J gene: TRBJ1-2
CDR3 protein: SVGSRVGYT

V gene: TRBV9
J gene: TRBJ2-7
CDR3 protein: ASSVGRGLAYEQY

V gene: TRBV2
J gene: TRBJ1-4
CDR3 protein: ASIQGLTNEKLF

V gene: TRBV10-2
J gene: TRBJ2-5
CDR3 protein: ASRMGGGSETQY

V gene: TRBV5-8
J gene: TRBJ2-7
CDR3 protein: ASSPRLAGGPKQY

V gene: TRBV7-3
J gene: TRBJ1-2
CDR3 protein: ASSLGTGGSVGYT

V gene: TRBV20-1
J gene: TRBJ1-1
CDR3 protein: SAPRPGAAKNEAF

V gene: TRBV6-6
J gene: TRBJ1-3
CDR3 protein: ASSDGQGPSGNTIY

V gene: TRBV7-6
J gene: TRBJ2-7
CDR3 protein: ASSSGRDEQY

V gene: TRBV7-9
J gene: TRBJ2-5
CDR3 protein: ASSLAGVVKETQY

V gene: TRBV3-1
J gene: TRBJ2-7
CDR3 protein: ASSQENYEQY